This entry features one T cell receptor beta chain sequence. No cognate antigen has been identified for it. The run used a NextSeq 550. The Human TCR Profiling Kit (MiLaboratory) was used to prepare UMI-labeled 5' RACE TRB cDNA libraries. cDNA synthesis used the entire amount of extracted RNA, and PCR amplification then used the entire amount of cDNA produced. Libraries were prepared in parallel with an identical number of PCR cycles. Processing in the source paper ran as follows. About 50,000 +/- 10,000 unique UMI-labeled TRB cDNA molecules per library were extracted with MIGEC and MiXCR, with at least two reads per UMI required. On average, about 40,000 +/- 10,000 functional in-frame TRB CDR3 nucleotide clonotypes lacking stop codons were found per library. After each sample was downsampled to 5000 UMI-labeled TRB molecules, VDJtools was used to calculate diversity metrics such as normalized Shannon-Wiener and Chao1. Clonotype-size-weighted physicochemical properties of the central five CDR3 residues (interaction energy, strength, volume and Kidera factor 4) were computed in VDJtools. TCRdb reprocessed the raw reads; every CDR3 protein sequence is a single record, and DNA is not supplied. TCRdb's processing, not the authors', yielded these V and J calls. For this sample, the table gives about 40,000 distinct CDR3 sequences. The top ten clonotypes cover more than 7.5% of the sample.

CDR1 and CDR2 are read off the germline V gene as SGHVS and FNYEAQ. From the cysteine up to the phenylalanine, the CDR3 has a length of 15 residues. DNA for this receptor is not on file. The data were obtained in a study of CXCR3-negative and CXCR3-positive naive CD8 T cells (dated by TCRdb to about 2019). Background for the entire study: In total, some 130 million TRB reads were obtained, corresponding to roughly 1.5 +/- 0.3 million reads per library. Naive subsets from five or six donors and memory cells from 3 donors were included in the TRBV-TRBJ cluster analysis. The diversity and physicochemical repertoire analyses included eleven to twelve donors pooled from two independent experiments. Summary of the overall study and its limitations: Similar TRBV-TRBJ usage was shown by naive CXCR3-negative and CXCR3-positive cells from the same donor, whereas distinct patterns were shown by memory cells. CXCR3 expression partially decreased after cryopreservation, so most assays used freshly isolated PBMCs. Because surface CD5, which has been linked to self-reactivity in mice, was comparable between naive subsets, TCR interaction strength was also inferred from TRB CDR3 physicochemical properties. Comparably high repertoire diversity was found in both naive subsets, whereas much lower repertoire diversity was found in memory CD8+ T cells.

For every CD8+ T cell subset, 250,000 to 300,000 cells were flow-sorted straight into RLT lysis buffer, and each subset was sorted in triplicate. Standard density gradient centrifugation was used to isolate peripheral blood mononuclear cells from buffy coats. An RNeasy Mini Kit was used to extract total RNA from the sorted cells. The sample was memory CD8+ T cells from blood. The cell subset or site label, read with the paper, signifies: conventional CD8+ memory T cells (TMEM), sorted as controls. The receptor's source is a human donor in good health. Some clones in this sample may be carry-over from other donors' samples. The chain joins TRBV7-6 to TRBJ2-7; TCRdb designates TRBD2, a call that cannot be tested without DNA. CDR3 protein: CASSGGLAGWNEQYF.